The 24 T cell receptor beta chains below all came from one sample that was sequenced in a study of cytomegalovirus exposure and HLA in healthy donors. Use of 60 Vbeta and 13 Jbeta primers characterized the PCR. TCRdb's table, derived via immunoSEQ multiplex PCR, lists solely in-frame clones and lacks some. The repertoire holds around 130,000 clones, about three quarters seen once, with approximately 1.5% in the top ten. The sample was PBMCs. These receptors originate from a woman younger than 35 in good health and CMV-seronegative.

The J gene is TRBJ2-3, the V gene TRBV9; D is possibly TRBD1 (6 bases). The CDR3 covers 13 residues. CDR1 SGDLS and CDR2 YYNGEE come from the germline V gene. Trimming shortened V by 4 bases and J by 4 bases, and 10 bases separated the two germline ends. CDR3: CASSTQGADTQYF. CDR3 coding DNA: TGTGCCAGCAGCACACAGGGCGCAGATACGCAGTATTTT.

J is TRBJ2-1 and V is TRBV30; perhaps TRBD1 as D (5 bases). V shed 3 bases and J shed 6 bases, with 18 bases lying between them. The CDR3 totals 15 residues. The germline CDR1 and CDR2 sequences are GTSNPN and SVGIG (reference sequence). The CDR3 DNA reads TGTGCCTGGAGCCGCACAGGCTATAAGCTCAATGAGCAGTTCTTC. Its translation is CAWSRTGYKLNEQFF.

As regards this clone: Germline is not matched at one junction end, which may reflect a read error. This rearrangement joins TRBV5-1 to TRBJ1-4; 7 nucleotides match TRBD1. The length of the CDR3 is 16 residues. Germline V gene data show CDR1 as SGHRS and CDR2 as YFSETQ. The CDR3 protein is CASSLGLRDRGEILFF. The CDR3 coding sequence is TGCGCCAGCAGCTTGGGACTCCGGGACAGAGGGGAAATACTGTTTTTT.

The chain employs TRBV29-1 and TRBJ1-1, with TRBD1 matching over 7 bases. CDR1 is SQVTM, CDR2 ANQGSEA, per germline. V lost 6 bases to trimming and J lost 9 bases; unmatched junction nucleotides: 4. There are 10 residues in the CDR3. CDR3 nucleotides: TGCAGCGTCTACAGGGGAAAAGCTTTCTTT. Residues: CSVYRGKAFF.

This clone was found a few times. The V and J genes are TRBV18 and TRBJ2-5, with TRBD2 matching over 11 bases. Losses at the gene ends were 3 bases for V and 2 bases for J; bases not matched to a gene: 5. From germline, CDR1 is KGHSH and CDR2 LQKENI. The CDR3 covers 16 residues. The CDR3 sequence is CASSPLGTSGQETQYF. CDR3 DNA sequence: TGTGCCAGCTCACCCCTAGGGACTAGCGGACAAGAGACCCAGTACTTC. The variable domain in full, completed from reference TRBV18 and TRBJ2-5, reads NAGVMQNPRHLVRRRGQEARLRCSPMKGHSHVYWYRQLPEEGLKFMVYLQKENIIDESGMPKERFSAEFPKEGPSILRIQQVVRGDSAAYFCASSPLGTSGQETQYFGPGTRLLVL.

This clone was counted a single time. The same CDR3 can be traced to other DNA sequences in this sample. The chain carries TRBV5-6 and TRBJ2-7; the match to TRBD2 covers 8 bases. CDR3 length: 14 residues. Germline V gene sequence: CDR1 SGHDT, CDR2 YYEEEE. V dropped 0 bases and J dropped 5; count of bases not matched to a gene: 4. CDR3 in amino acids: CASSLGLASHEQYF. CDR3 nucleotide sequence: TGTGCCAGCAGCTTGGGACTAGCGAGCCACGAGCAGTACTTC.

The chain combines TRBV30 with TRBJ2-7; D might be TRBD1 (5 bases). Trimming pared 1 base from V and 6 bases from J, leaving 16 bases between. This CDR3 is 14 amino acids long. The germline V gene encodes CDR1 GTSNPN and CDR2 SVGIG (reference sequence). This CDR3 is CAWSARQPFSEQYF. Written as DNA, the CDR3 is TGTGCCTGGAGTGCCCGACAGCCGTTCAGCGAGCAGTACTTC.

V usage is TRBV4-1 and J usage is TRBJ2-3, with 11 bases aligning to TRBD2. V lost 3 bases, J lost 5 bases, and 10 bases stayed unmatched. Germline assignment: CDR1 MGHRA and CDR2 YSYEKL. This CDR3 is 17 amino acids long. CDR3 loop: CASSHRPLAGGVDTQYF. CDR3 coding DNA: TGCGCCAGCAGCCACAGACCCTTAGCGGGAGGGGTAGATACGCAGTATTTT.

The chain has TRBV19 and TRBJ1-5; D is unclear. The germline gives CDR1 LNHDA, CDR2 SQIVND (reference sequence). CDR3 length: 13 residues. The V end lost 5 bases, the J end lost 7 bases, and 12 bases lay between the germline ends. The CDR3, as DNA: TGTGCCAGTAGTCCCGCGGCGGGGCAGCCCCAGCATTTT. It is translated as CASSPAAGQPQHF.

This clone was counted between two and nine times. The chain combines TRBV27 with TRBJ2-7, with 9 bases that match TRBD2. V gave up 5 bases and J gave up 3 bases; unmatched junction bases: 5. The CDR3 has 14 residues. From germline, CDR1 is MNHEY and CDR2 SMNVEV (reference sequence). In DNA, the CDR3 is TGTGCCAGCAGTCCTCAAGCGGGGGGCTACGAGCAGTACTTC. It translates to CASSPQAGGYEQYF.

This clone was seen just once. The gene calls are TRBV6-1 and TRBJ1-1; D is possibly TRBD1 (5 bases). This CDR3 contains 13 residues. Germline assignment: CDR1 MNHNS and CDR2 SASEGT. Trimming shortened V by 4 bases and J by 3 bases, and 9 bases separated the two germline ends. CDR3 sequence (DNA): TGTGCCAGCAGTGTGGGGGGGTACACTGAAGCTTTCTTT. As protein: CASSVGGYTEAFF.

V gene TRBV14 combines with J gene TRBJ2-1; D remains unclear. V was clipped by 4 bases and J by 14 bases, with 21 bases between them. CDR3 length: 14 amino acids. CDR1 is SGHDN, CDR2 FVKESK, per germline. CDR3 in amino acids: CASSPADIRFSKFF. DNA for the CDR3: TGTGCCAGCAGCCCCGCTGACATTAGGTTTTCTAAGTTCTTC.

The CDR3 protein is CASSIALSSTQYF. CDR3 nucleotide sequence: TGTGCCAGTAGTATAGCTCTGTCTTCGACCCAGTACTTC. The genes are TRBV19 and TRBJ2-5; D remains unclear. The V end lost 1 base, the J end lost 7 bases, and 10 bases lay between the germline ends. Germline loops: CDR1 LNHDA, CDR2 SQIVND (reference sequence). There are 13 residues in the CDR3.

This chain joins TRBV10-3 and TRBJ1-1, with 9 bases aligning to TRBD1. CDR3 size: 15 residues. Germline V gene lookup returns CDR1 ENHRY and CDR2 SYGVKD. Trimming at V came to 10 bases and at J to 3 bases, leaving 12 bases not matched to a gene. The CDR3: CATQQGADGDTEAFF. CDR3 coding DNA: TGTGCCACCCAACAGGGGGCCGACGGGGACACTGAAGCTTTCTTT.

This chain joins TRBV19 and TRBJ2-3, with TRBD2 matching over 12 bases. The germline V gene encodes CDR1 LNHDA and CDR2 SQIVND (reference sequence). The CDR3 is made up of 16 amino acids. Losses at the gene ends were 5 bases for V and 5 bases for J; bases not matched to a gene: 8. As DNA, the CDR3 is TGTGCCAGTAGTCGGACTAGCGGGGAGGTGGGAGATACGCAGTATTTT. The encoded protein is CASSRTSGEVGDTQYF.

There are a few counts of this clone. The chain combines TRBV4-1 with TRBJ1-1; 7 bases align to TRBD1. The CDR3 covers 15 residues. Germline V gene data show CDR1 as MGHRA and CDR2 as YSYEKL. V dropped 2 bases and J dropped 3; count of bases not matched to a gene: 6. Here the CDR3 reads CASSQQGTAYTEAFF. The CDR3, as DNA: TGCGCCAGCAGCCAACAAGGGACAGCCTACACTGAAGCTTTCTTT.

The chain employs TRBV5-1 and TRBJ1-1, with D perhaps TRBD1 (5 bases). V was shortened by 3 bases and J by 1 base, with 10 bases between the two germline ends. Per the germline V gene, CDR1 is SGHRS and CDR2 is YFSETQ. The CDR3 extends over 14 amino acids. The CDR3 DNA reads TGCGCCAGCAGCTGGAGGGGCGGGAACACTGAAGCTTTCTTT. Amino acids: CASSWRGGNTEAFF.

The rearrangement uses TRBV4-1 and TRBJ2-3; D might be TRBD2 (6 bases). This CDR3 spans 18 amino acids. V lost 2 bases, J lost 6 bases, and 24 bases lay in between. Germline-derived CDR1 and CDR2 are MGHRA and YSYEKL. The CDR3 loop reads CASSQFFRLATPLDTQYF. The CDR3 coding sequence is TGCGCCAGCAGCCAATTTTTTCGCCTAGCGACCCCACTGGATACGCAGTATTTT.

The rearrangement uses TRBV7-6 and TRBJ2-7, with 12 nucleotides matching TRBD2. Germline-derived CDR1 and CDR2 are SGHVS and FNYEAQ. J gave up 0 bases and V 5 bases, and 8 bases lay outside the gene matches. This CDR3 is built from 17 residues. The CDR3 nucleotides are TGTGCCAGCAGCGGGCCAGGACTAGCGGGGATCTCCTACGAGCAGTACTTC. Protein product: CASSGPGLAGISYEQYF.

A few counts support this clone. Other DNA sequences in this specimen translate into the identical CDR3. The CDR3 region is CAWSRTGGTEAFF. In nucleotides, the CDR3 is TGTGCCTGGAGCCGGACAGGGGGCACTGAAGCTTTCTTT. J is TRBJ1-1 and V is TRBV30, with 10 bases lining up with TRBD1. This CDR3 has 13 residues. CDR1 and CDR2 (germline): GTSNPN, SVGIG (reference sequence). The trim removed 3 bases at V and 4 bases at J, leaving 2 bases unmatched.

A few counts support this clone. The CDR3 loop reads CASSIGLGGYQPQHF. The DNA for the CDR3 is TGTGCCAGTAGTATTGGTCTTGGGGGGTATCAGCCCCAGCATTTT. The chain employs TRBV19 and TRBJ1-5; TRBD1 is a possible D gene (5 bases). Trimming removed 3 bases at V and 5 bases at J, with 14 bases between. The germline V gene encodes CDR1 LNHDA and CDR2 SQIVND (reference sequence). This CDR3 has 15 amino acids.

This clone was observed a handful of times. The rearrangement links TRBV29-1 to TRBJ2-5, with D perhaps matching TRBD2 (5 bases). V lost 7 bases to trimming and J lost 4 bases, with 13 bases between them. CDR3 size: 12 residues. Germline V lookup: CDR1 SQVTM, CDR2 ANQGSEA. The CDR3 spells CSALKRGETQYF. In DNA form, the CDR3 reads TGCAGCGCCCTCAAACGGGGAGAGACCCAGTACTTC.

The chain uses TRBV5-4 and TRBJ1-1; no reliable D call. Trimming cost V 0 bases and J 5 bases, with 5 bases left between them. Germline values: CDR1 SGHNT, CDR2 YYREEE (reference sequence). This CDR3 is 12 amino acids long. CDR3 amino acids: CASSLGRTEAFF. The CDR3 bases are TGTGCCAGCAGCTTGGGGAGGACTGAAGCTTTCTTT.

The rearrangement links TRBV6-1 to TRBJ2-1, with TRBD2 matching over 11 bases. Germline assignment: CDR1 MNHNS and CDR2 SASEGT. The CDR3 has 17 amino acids. V shed 2 bases and J 4 bases; nucleotides not matched to a gene: 7. The CDR3 region has the DNA TGTGCCAGCAGTGAAAGAACTAGCGGGAGCCGGTACAATGAGCAGTTCTTC. Encoded protein: CASSERTSGSRYNEQFF.